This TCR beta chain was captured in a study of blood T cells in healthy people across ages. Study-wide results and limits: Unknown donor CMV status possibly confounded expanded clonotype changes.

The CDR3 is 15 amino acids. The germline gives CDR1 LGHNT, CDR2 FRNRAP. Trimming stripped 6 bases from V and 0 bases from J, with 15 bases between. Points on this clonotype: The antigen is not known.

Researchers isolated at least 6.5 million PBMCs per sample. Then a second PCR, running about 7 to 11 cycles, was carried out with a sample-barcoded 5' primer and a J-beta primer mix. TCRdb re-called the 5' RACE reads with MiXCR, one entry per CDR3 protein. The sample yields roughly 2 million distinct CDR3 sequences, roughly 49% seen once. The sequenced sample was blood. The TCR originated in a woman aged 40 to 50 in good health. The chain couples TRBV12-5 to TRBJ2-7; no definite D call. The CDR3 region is CASGFRLLASYEQYF. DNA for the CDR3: TGTGCTAGTGGGTTCAGGCTTTTGGCCTCCTACGAGCAGTACTTC.